A single sample is the source of the 18 T cell receptor beta chains below, sequenced in a study of cytotoxic CD8 clonotypes in ibrutinib-treated CLL. Here immunoSEQ multiplex PCR was the method, and the copy in TCRdb shows in-frame clones only, minus some. Of 270,000 or so clones in the sample, 70% to 80% were seen once. The material sequenced was PBMCs, taken at disease progression, from a patient treated with ibrutinib. Receptor source: a human donor with chronic lymphocytic leukemia.

The chain combines TRBV7-2 with TRBJ2-5; 7 bases line up with TRBD1. CDR1 and CDR2 from the germline V gene are SGHTA and FQGNSA. This CDR3 region has 15 residues. With 1 base clipped from V and 1 base from J, the junction kept 3 bases outside the gene matches. CDR3 DNA: TGTGCCAGCAGCTTAGTTGGGACAGCCCAAGAGACCCAGTACTTC. This codes for CASSLVGTAQETQYF.

The table lists this clone with a few counts. V gene TRBV10-3 combines with J gene TRBJ1-5; the match to TRBD1 covers 9 bases. V lost 5 bases and J lost 9; bases outside the gene matches: 8. Per the germline V gene, CDR1 is ENHRY and CDR2 is SYGVKD. This CDR3 is built from 14 residues. The CDR3 nucleotides read TGTGCCATCAGTTCAGACAGGGGGGCAAGGCCCCAGCATTTT. Translation gives CAISSDRGARPQHF.

The V and J genes are TRBV11-3 and TRBJ2-1; 10 bases fit TRBD2. V was pared by 3 bases and J by 7 bases, with 3 bases of the junction left unmatched. The CDR3 contains 14 residues. Germline values: CDR1 SGHNT, CDR2 YENEEA. In DNA form, the CDR3 reads TGTGCCAGCAGCTTGGGACTAGCGATGAATGAGCAGTTCTTC. It yields the protein CASSLGLAMNEQFF. The variable domain in full, with the rest retrieved from reference TRBV11-3 and TRBJ2-1, is EAGVVQSPRYKIIEKKQPVAFWCNPISGHNTLYWYLQNLGQGPELLIRYENEEAVDDSQLPKDRFSAERLKGVDSTLKIQPAELGDSAVYLCASSLGLAMNEQFFGPGTRLTVL.

The genes are TRBV9 and TRBJ2-1, with 7 positions matching TRBD2. CDR3 length: 13 amino acids. The germline CDR1 and CDR2 sequences are SGDLS and YYNGEE. Losses at the gene ends were 4 bases for V and 9 bases for J; bases not matched to a gene: 7. Here the CDR3 reads CASSHGLGGEQFF. Here the CDR3 DNA reads TGTGCCAGCAGCCATGGACTAGGTGGTGAGCAGTTCTTC.

This clone was detected only once. The chain uses TRBV10-3 and TRBJ1-2; 9 nucleotides match TRBD1. The germline CDR1 and CDR2 sequences are ENHRY and SYGVKD. J was trimmed by 7 bases and V by 2 bases; bases with no gene match: 8. This CDR3 has 15 amino acids. The DNA for the CDR3 is TGTGCCATCAGTGAGAGCGGGACAGGGTCGGGTGGCTACACCTTC. Its translation is CAISESGTGSGGYTF.

This clone has only one observation. V and J are TRBV7-9 and TRBJ1-1; 10 nucleotides match TRBD1. Looked up from germline, CDR1 is SEHNR and CDR2 is FQNEAQ (reference sequence). V was clipped by 5 bases and J by 4 bases; unmatched bases: 7. This CDR3 region has 15 residues. CDR3: CASSDWDRGGTEAFF. The CDR3 nucleotides read TGTGCCAGCAGCGACTGGGACAGGGGCGGCACTGAAGCTTTCTTT.

This rearrangement joins TRBV27 to TRBJ2-5; D is unclear. CDR3 size: 13 residues. Germline V CDR1 and CDR2: MNHEY, SMNVEV (reference sequence). V lost 6 bases, J lost 2 bases, and 10 bases lay in between. The CDR3 DNA sequence: TGTGCCAGCAGCCATGGAAATCAAGAGACCCAGTACTTC. Translating it yields CASSHGNQETQYF.

V gene TRBV29-1 combines with J gene TRBJ2-5; D possibly corresponds to TRBD1 (7 bases). The germline V and J ends were trimmed by 4 bases and 3 bases, with 9 bases remaining between them. In germline, CDR1 is SQVTM, CDR2 ANQGSEA. The CDR3 sequence is 12 residues long. CDR3 sequence: CSVARGEETQYF. The DNA of the CDR3 is TGCAGCGTTGCCAGGGGGGAAGAGACCCAGTACTTC.

The chain uses TRBV2 and TRBJ2-7, with TRBD1 matching 7 bases. The CDR3 has 14 amino acids. Germline V gene data show CDR1 as SNHLY and CDR2 as FYNNEI. Trimming removed 7 bases from V and 7 bases from J; junction bases left unmatched: 13. CDR3 amino acids: CASNRDRVIQEQYF. Written as DNA, the CDR3 is TGTGCCAGCAATCGTGACAGGGTAATTCAAGAGCAGTACTTC.

The chain couples TRBV10-3 to TRBJ2-5; 12 bases match TRBD2. The J segment lost 3 bases and the V segment lost 2 bases, leaving 7 bases of the junction unmatched. The CDR3 sequence is 17 residues long. Per germline, CDR1 ENHRY and CDR2 SYGVKD. The CDR3 DNA reads as TGTGCCATCAGTGAGAAAACTAGCGGGGGGCCGAAAGAGACCCAGTACTTC. It specifies CAISEKTSGGPKETQYF.

V usage is TRBV4-3 and J usage is TRBJ2-4, with 8 bases lining up with TRBD1. The length of the CDR3 is 19 residues. Unmatched junction bases numbered 12, after V lost 1 base and J lost 1 base. CDR1 LGHNA and CDR2 YSLEER come from the germline V gene. The CDR3 DNA reads as TGCGCCAGCAGCCAAGGCCGAGACAGGGGTCAGTGGGCCAAAAACATTCAGTACTTC. Amino acids: CASSQGRDRGQWAKNIQYF.

This clone has just a few counts. The chain links TRBV28 to TRBJ2-7, with TRBD1 identical over 9 bases. CDR3 length: 14 amino acids. Germline loops: CDR1 MDHEN, CDR2 SYDVKM. V trimming: 2 bases; J trimming: 6 bases; junction bases outside the gene matches: 5. The CDR3 nucleotides read TGTGCCAGCAGTTTAACCGGGACAGGGCTCGAGCAGTACTTC. Amino acids: CASSLTGTGLEQYF. The whole variable domain, remainder taken from reference TRBV28 and TRBJ2-7, is DVKVTQSSRYLVKRTGEKVFLECVQDMDHENMFWYRQDPGLGLRLIYFSYDVKMKEKGDIPEGYSVSREKKERFSLILESASTNQTSMYLCASSLTGTGLEQYFGPGTRLTVT.

The J gene is TRBJ2-2, the V gene TRBV6-5; D unclear. In germline, CDR1 is MNHEY, CDR2 SVGAGI. Trimming cost V 7 bases and J 4 bases, with 13 bases left between them. This CDR3 contains 14 residues. The CDR3 loop is CASTQAFLTGELFF. CDR3 nucleotides: TGTGCCAGCACCCAGGCGTTCCTCACCGGGGAGCTGTTTTTT.

The chain employs TRBV25-1 and TRBJ1-6; a weak D match, TRBD1 (6 bases). The germline V and J ends were trimmed by 4 bases and 2 bases, with 15 bases remaining between them. Germline-derived CDR1 and CDR2 are MGHDK and SYGVNS. The length of the CDR3 is 17 residues. CDR3 region: CASSGARGLAYNSPLHF. CDR3 sequence (DNA): TGTGCCAGCAGTGGGGCCAGGGGTCTCGCCTATAATTCACCCCTCCACTTT.

Only a few counts were recorded for this clone. The chain combines TRBV9 with TRBJ2-5; TRBD2 aligns across 10 bases. The CDR3 spans 15 residues. The germline CDR1 and CDR2 sequences are SGDLS and YYNGEE. V lost 0 bases and J lost 4; bases outside the gene matches: 3. CDR3 amino acids: CASSVVLAGSETQYF. CDR3 bases: TGTGCCAGCAGCGTAGTACTAGCGGGATCAGAGACCCAGTACTTC.

This clone was counted a few times. The sample contains more than one DNA sequence encoding this CDR3. The gene calls are TRBV5-1 and TRBJ2-7; D remains ambiguous. Trimming pared 4 bases from V and 1 base from J, leaving 9 bases between. The CDR3 covers 13 residues. Germline CDR1 reads SGHRS; CDR2 reads YFSETQ. The CDR3 DNA reads TGCGCCAGCAGCCTTGTAGGGTCCTACGAGCAGTACTTC. It is translated as CASSLVGSYEQYF.

The V and J genes are TRBV15 and TRBJ1-6, with D perhaps TRBD1 (6 bases). The ends were cut back, 4 bases at V and 13 bases at J, with 20 bases in the middle. This CDR3 contains 15 residues. In germline, CDR1 is LNHNV, CDR2 YYDKDF (reference sequence). CDR3 loop: CATSTNRGRGSPLHF. CDR3 nucleotides: TGTGCCACCAGCACCAATAGGGGGAGGGGATCCCCCCTCCACTTT.

This clone was observed a handful of times. V is TRBV4-1 and J is TRBJ1-2; no clear D. CDR1 is MGHRA and CDR2 is YSYEKL in the germline V gene. This CDR3 has 17 residues. V lost 4 bases and J lost 6, with 24 bases in between. The CDR3 bases are TGCGCCAGCAGCCCTGGAAGTCCTCAAGGGTGGACCGATGGCTACACCTTC. It translates to CASSPGSPQGWTDGYTF.